This is a list of T cell receptor beta chains from one sample in a study of Ad26.COV2.S vaccination and SARS-CoV-2 variants. Profiled with immunoSEQ multiplex PCR; TCRdb holds only in-frame clones, not every one. The data hold roughly 240,000 clones, with around 89% observed a single time. Sequencing was performed on peripheral blood, taken in a trial of Ad26.COV2.S vaccine versus placebo. The receptors were sampled from a person aged 18 to 65 who received the Ad26.COV2.S COVID-19 vaccine or a placebo. Both conserved end residues are part of each CDR3. The D gene is left open where the match is weak. Clone size is shown for a subset of rows, as once, few, many or a class of expanded clone.

CDR3 protein: CASSFDPTGAKNIQYF
CDR3 DNA: TGTGCCAGCAGCTTTGACCCAACCGGGGCCAAAAACATTCAGTACTTC
V gene: TRBV6-2/TRBV6-3
D gene: NA
J gene: TRBJ2-4
clone size: NA

CDR3 protein: CASSLVLAGATDTQYF
CDR3 DNA: TGTGCCAGCAGCTTGGTACTAGCGGGGGCCACAGATACGCAGTATTTT
V gene: TRBV5-6
D gene: TRBD2
J gene: TRBJ2-3
clone size: once

CDR3 protein: CASSVGREGRAGELFF
CDR3 DNA: TGTGCCAGCAGCGTAGGTCGGGAGGGCCGGGCCGGGGAGCTGTTTTTT
V gene: TRBV9
D gene: TRBD2
J gene: TRBJ2-2
clone size: NA

CDR3 protein: CASSDSMAGYNEQFF
CDR3 DNA: TGTGCCAGCAGTGACTCGATGGCGGGGTACAATGAGCAGTTCTTC
V gene: TRBV6-4
D gene: NA
J gene: TRBJ2-1
clone size: few

CDR3 protein: CASSWGAGSVYEQYF
CDR3 DNA: TGTGCCAGCAGCTGGGGTGCAGGGTCCGTCTACGAGCAGTACTTC
V gene: TRBV5-5
D gene: NA
J gene: TRBJ2-7
clone size: NA

CDR3 protein: CASSLEAGGNSPLHF
CDR3 DNA: TGCGCCAGCAGCTTGGAGGCCGGGGGTAATTCACCCCTCCACTTT
V gene: TRBV5-1
D gene: NA
J gene: TRBJ1-6
clone size: NA

CDR3 protein: CASSVVPSSIDTEQFF
CDR3 DNA: TGTGCCAGCAGCGTAGTGCCCTCGTCAATAGATACTGAGCAGTTCTTC
V gene: TRBV9
D gene: NA
J gene: TRBJ2-1
clone size: NA

CDR3 protein: CASSGAGSRQETQYF
CDR3 DNA: TGTGCCAGCAGTGGCGCGGGGAGCCGACAAGAGACCCAGTACTTC
V gene: TRBV7-3
D gene: NA
J gene: TRBJ2-5
clone size: NA

CDR3 protein: CASSGQRVGEKLFF
CDR3 DNA: TGTGCCAGCAGTGGGCAGAGGGTGGGGGAAAAACTGTTTTTT
V gene: TRBV28
D gene: NA
J gene: TRBJ1-4
clone size: NA

CDR3 protein: CASSRVSGDYEQYF
CDR3 DNA: TGCGCCAGCAGCCGGGTCTCGGGCGACTACGAGCAGTACTTC
V gene: TRBV5-1
D gene: NA
J gene: TRBJ2-7
clone size: NA

CDR3 protein: CASSVRGSNTEAFF
CDR3 DNA: TGTGCCAGCTCAGTCAGGGGGAGCAACACTGAAGCTTTCTTT
V gene: TRBV18
D gene: TRBD1
J gene: TRBJ1-1
clone size: NA

CDR3 protein: CASSLAGHPYQPQHF
CDR3 DNA: TGCGCCAGCAGCTTGGCGGGACACCCTTATCAGCCCCAGCATTTT
V gene: TRBV5-1
D gene: NA
J gene: TRBJ1-5
clone size: NA

CDR3 protein: CASSVASGQGGNTQYF
CDR3 DNA: TGTGCCAGCAGCGTAGCCTCGGGACAGGGAGGTAATACGCAGTATTTT
V gene: TRBV9
D gene: TRBD1
J gene: TRBJ2-3
clone size: NA

CDR3 protein: CASSERQGALSPLHF
CDR3 DNA: TGTGCCAGCAGTGAGAGGCAGGGGGCTTTATCACCCCTCCACTTT
V gene: TRBV2
D gene: TRBD1
J gene: TRBJ1-6
clone size: NA

CDR3 protein: CASSLWALGSGANVLTF
CDR3 DNA: TGTGCCAGCAGTTTATGGGCTTTGGGATCTGGGGCCAACGTCCTGACTTTC
V gene: TRBV27
D gene: NA
J gene: TRBJ2-6
clone size: NA

CDR3 protein: CASSQQHPNTGELFF
CDR3 DNA: TGCGCCAGCAGCCAACAACACCCGAACACCGGGGAGCTGTTTTTT
V gene: TRBV4-1
D gene: NA
J gene: TRBJ2-2
clone size: NA

CDR3 protein: CASSIRGGLNTEAFF
CDR3 DNA: TGTGCCAGTAGTATACGGGGTGGATTGAACACTGAAGCTTTCTTT
V gene: TRBV19
D gene: NA
J gene: TRBJ1-1
clone size: few

CDR3 protein: CASSLRPGTEETQYF
CDR3 DNA: TGTGCCAGCAGTTTAAGACCCGGGACAGAAGAGACCCAGTACTTC
V gene: TRBV5-4
D gene: TRBD1
J gene: TRBJ2-5
clone size: few

CDR3 protein: CASSSDRESGNTIYF
CDR3 DNA: TGTGCCAGCAGCTCGGACAGGGAATCTGGAAACACCATATATTTT
V gene: TRBV7-9
D gene: TRBD1
J gene: TRBJ1-3
clone size: NA

CDR3 protein: CASSLDLGTGGYTF
CDR3 DNA: TGTGCCAGCAGCTTAGATTTGGGAACAGGAGGCTACACCTTC
V gene: TRBV11-2
D gene: NA
J gene: TRBJ1-2
clone size: few

CDR3 protein: CASSPGEVYEQYF
CDR3 DNA: TGTGCCAGCAGCCCTGGGGAAGTGTACGAGCAGTACTTC
V gene: TRBV7-6
D gene: NA
J gene: TRBJ2-7
clone size: NA

CDR3 protein: CASSQTQGVYQPQHF
CDR3 DNA: TGTGCCAGCAGCCAAACTCAGGGGGTTTATCAGCCCCAGCATTTT
V gene: TRBV6-5
D gene: TRBD1
J gene: TRBJ1-5
clone size: few

CDR3 protein: CASSSGQGSTREQYF
CDR3 DNA: TGTGCCAGCAGCTCCGGACAGGGGAGCACCCGGGAGCAGTACTTC
V gene: TRBV7-2
D gene: TRBD1
J gene: TRBJ2-7
clone size: NA

CDR3 protein: CASSPLDRADTEAFF
CDR3 DNA: TGTGCCAGCAGTCCCCTGGACAGGGCCGACACTGAAGCTTTCTTT
V gene: TRBV27
D gene: TRBD1
J gene: TRBJ1-1
clone size: NA

CDR3 protein: CASSNPIRGFNGYTF
CDR3 DNA: TGTGCCAGCAGTAACCCCATCAGGGGGTTCAACGGCTACACCTTC
V gene: TRBV28
D gene: TRBD1
J gene: TRBJ1-2
clone size: NA

CDR3 protein: CASSQEGTGSREQYF
CDR3 DNA: TGCGCCAGCAGCCAAGAGGGGACTGGTTCAAGGGAGCAGTACTTC
V gene: TRBV4-3
D gene: NA
J gene: TRBJ2-7
clone size: once

CDR3 protein: CASSPDPTAVETQYF
CDR3 DNA: TGTGCCAGCTCACCAGATCCGACGGCGGTAGAGACCCAGTACTTC
V gene: TRBV18
D gene: NA
J gene: TRBJ2-5
clone size: NA

CDR3 protein: CASSLGSSPMLHYEQYF
CDR3 DNA: TGTGCCAGCAGCTTAGGGTCCAGCCCGATGCTCCACTACGAGCAGTACTTC
V gene: TRBV7-8
D gene: NA
J gene: TRBJ2-7
clone size: NA

CDR3 protein: CASSPTSGGNEQFF
CDR3 DNA: TGTGCCAGTAGCCCGACTAGCGGAGGGAATGAGCAGTTCTTC
V gene: TRBV19
D gene: TRBD2
J gene: TRBJ2-1
clone size: NA

CDR3 protein: CASSLGLAGVGVGTDTQYF
CDR3 DNA: TGCGCCAGCAGCTTGGGCCTAGCGGGAGTCGGTGTAGGGACAGATACGCAGTATTTT
V gene: TRBV5-1
D gene: TRBD2
J gene: TRBJ2-3
clone size: NA

CDR3 protein: CASSLRPESPYEQYF
CDR3 DNA: TGCGCCAGCAGCTTGAGGCCGGAGTCGCCCTACGAGCAGTACTTC
V gene: TRBV5-1
D gene: NA
J gene: TRBJ2-7
clone size: few

CDR3 protein: CASSQEWLGDTQYF
CDR3 DNA: TGTGCCAGCAGCCAAGAGTGGTTGGGCGATACGCAGTATTTT
V gene: TRBV3-1/TRBV3-2
D gene: NA
J gene: TRBJ2-3
clone size: NA

CDR3 protein: CASSQGRGAPYGYTF
CDR3 DNA: TGCGCCAGCAGCCAGGGGCGCGGGGCGCCCTATGGCTACACCTTC
V gene: TRBV4-1
D gene: NA
J gene: TRBJ1-2
clone size: NA

CDR3 protein: CASRDQSRGYEQYF
CDR3 DNA: TGTGCCAGCAGGGACCAAAGCAGGGGTTACGAGCAGTACTTC
V gene: TRBV7-2
D gene: NA
J gene: TRBJ2-7
clone size: NA

CDR3 protein: CASSLVLGGTERSPQHF
CDR3 DNA: TGTGCCAGCAGCTTAGTTCTGGGGGGGACAGAGCGTTCGCCCCAGCATTTT
V gene: TRBV7-2
D gene: TRBD1
J gene: TRBJ1-5
clone size: NA

CDR3 protein: CASSQSGEKLFF
CDR3 DNA: TGTGCCAGCAGCCAATCGGGGGAAAAACTGTTTTTT
V gene: TRBV16
D gene: NA
J gene: TRBJ1-4
clone size: NA

CDR3 protein: CASSLGLGDEQYF
CDR3 DNA: TGTGCCAGCAGCTTAGGACTAGGGGACGAGCAGTACTTC
V gene: TRBV13
D gene: NA
J gene: TRBJ2-7
clone size: NA

CDR3 protein: CASSLGESDKEDYNSPLHF
CDR3 DNA: TGTGCCAGCAGTTTAGGTGAATCGGACAAGGAGGACTATAATTCACCCCTCCACTTT
V gene: TRBV7-6
D gene: NA
J gene: TRBJ1-6
clone size: NA

CDR3 protein: CAWSVGSGIYEQYF
CDR3 DNA: TGTGCCTGGAGTGTAGGTAGCGGGATCTACGAGCAGTACTTC
V gene: TRBV30
D gene: TRBD2
J gene: TRBJ2-7
clone size: NA

CDR3 protein: CSVDRAYNEQFF
CDR3 DNA: TGCAGCGTTGACAGGGCCTACAATGAGCAGTTCTTC
V gene: TRBV29-1
D gene: NA
J gene: TRBJ2-1
clone size: NA

CDR3 protein: CASSYSQAPDTQYF
CDR3 DNA: TGTGCCAGCAGTTATTCCCAGGCCCCGGATACGCAGTATTTT
V gene: TRBV5-6
D gene: NA
J gene: TRBJ2-3
clone size: NA

CDR3 protein: CASSLGRTSTDTQYF
CDR3 DNA: TGTGCCAGCAGTTTAGGAAGGACTAGCACAGATACGCAGTATTTT
V gene: TRBV28
D gene: NA
J gene: TRBJ2-3
clone size: NA

CDR3 protein: CASSQDLGLYRGRDEQYF
CDR3 DNA: TGCGCCAGCAGCCAAGATTTGGGTTTGTACCGGGGCCGGGACGAGCAGTACTTC
V gene: TRBV4-3
D gene: NA
J gene: TRBJ2-7
clone size: NA

CDR3 protein: CASHMPGVGTDTQYF
CDR3 DNA: TGTGCCAGCCACATGCCGGGGGTCGGCACAGATACGCAGTATTTT
V gene: TRBV28
D gene: NA
J gene: TRBJ2-3
clone size: NA

CDR3 protein: CAWSSMGQGHEQYF
CDR3 DNA: TGTGCCTGGAGTAGTATGGGACAGGGCCACGAGCAGTACTTC
V gene: TRBV30
D gene: TRBD1
J gene: TRBJ2-7
clone size: NA

CDR3 protein: CASSLLGSEQYF
CDR3 DNA: TGTGCCAGCAGCTTACTAGGGTCCGAGCAGTACTTC
V gene: TRBV7-9
D gene: NA
J gene: TRBJ2-7
clone size: NA

CDR3 protein: CASSPQVANTGELFF
CDR3 DNA: TGCGCCAGCAGTCCGCAGGTCGCGAACACCGGGGAGCTGTTTTTT
V gene: TRBV23-1
D gene: NA
J gene: TRBJ2-2
clone size: NA

CDR3 protein: CAISEGLPYEQYF
CDR3 DNA: TGTGCCATCAGTGAAGGACTTCCCTACGAGCAGTACTTC
V gene: TRBV10-3
D gene: NA
J gene: TRBJ2-7
clone size: NA